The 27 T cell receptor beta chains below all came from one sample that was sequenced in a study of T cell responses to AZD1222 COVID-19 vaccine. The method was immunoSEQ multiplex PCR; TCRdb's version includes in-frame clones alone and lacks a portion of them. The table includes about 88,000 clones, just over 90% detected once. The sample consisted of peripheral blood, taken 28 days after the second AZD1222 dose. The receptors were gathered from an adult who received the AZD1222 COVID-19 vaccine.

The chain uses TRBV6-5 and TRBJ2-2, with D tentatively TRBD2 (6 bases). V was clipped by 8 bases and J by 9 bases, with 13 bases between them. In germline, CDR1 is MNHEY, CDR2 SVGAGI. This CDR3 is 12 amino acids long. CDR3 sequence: CASGGLFRELFF. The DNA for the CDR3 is TGTGCCAGCGGGGGGTTATTCAGGGAGCTGTTTTTT.

CDR3 nucleotides: TGCGCCAGCAGCCAAAAAAGTACAGGGGGCCCCACTGAAGCTTTCTTT. Amino acid sequence: CASSQKSTGGPTEAFF. The chain employs TRBV4-3 and TRBJ1-1; 9 bases fit TRBD1. The V gene end was trimmed by 2 bases and the J gene end by 4 bases; junction bases not matched to a gene: 8. CDR3 size: 16 residues. Germline values: CDR1 LGHNA, CDR2 YSLEER.

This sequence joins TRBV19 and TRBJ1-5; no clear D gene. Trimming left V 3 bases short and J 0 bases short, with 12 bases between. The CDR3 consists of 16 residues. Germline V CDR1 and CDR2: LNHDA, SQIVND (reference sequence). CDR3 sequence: CASSIGGWASNQPQHF. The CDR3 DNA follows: TGTGCCAGTAGTATCGGAGGTTGGGCTAGCAATCAGCCCCAGCATTTT.

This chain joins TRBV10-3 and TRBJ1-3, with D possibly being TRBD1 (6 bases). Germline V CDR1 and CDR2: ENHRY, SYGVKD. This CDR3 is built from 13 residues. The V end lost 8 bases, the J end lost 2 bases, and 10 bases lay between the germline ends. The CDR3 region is CAIRDNPGNTIYF. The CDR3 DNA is TGTGCCATCCGGGACAATCCTGGAAACACCATATATTTT.

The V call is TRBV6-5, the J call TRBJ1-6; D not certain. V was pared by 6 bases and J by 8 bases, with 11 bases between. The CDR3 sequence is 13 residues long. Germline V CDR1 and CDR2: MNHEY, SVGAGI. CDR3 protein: CASRLTRDSPLHF. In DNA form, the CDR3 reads TGTGCCAGCAGGCTTACACGGGATTCACCCCTCCACTTT.

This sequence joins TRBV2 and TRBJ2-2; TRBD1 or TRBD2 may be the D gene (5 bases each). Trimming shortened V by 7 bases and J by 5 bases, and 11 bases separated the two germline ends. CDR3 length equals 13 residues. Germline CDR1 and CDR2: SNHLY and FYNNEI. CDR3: CASKPEGTGELFF. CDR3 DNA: TGTGCCAGCAAGCCCGAGGGGACCGGGGAGCTGTTTTTT.

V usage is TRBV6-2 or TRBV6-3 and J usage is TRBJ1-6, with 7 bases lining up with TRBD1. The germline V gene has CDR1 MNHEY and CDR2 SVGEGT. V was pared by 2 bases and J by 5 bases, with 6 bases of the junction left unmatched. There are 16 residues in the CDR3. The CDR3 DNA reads TGTGCCAGCAGTTACCTTACAGGGGTCAATAATTCACCCCTCCACTTT. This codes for CASSYLTGVNNSPLHF.

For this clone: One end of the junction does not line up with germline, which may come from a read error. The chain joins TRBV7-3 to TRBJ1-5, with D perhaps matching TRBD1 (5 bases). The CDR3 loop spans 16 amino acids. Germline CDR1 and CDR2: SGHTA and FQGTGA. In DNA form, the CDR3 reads TGTGCCAGCAGCTGTGAAAGGGACGGAAGCATTCAGCCCCAGCATTTT. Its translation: CASSCERDGSIQPQHF.

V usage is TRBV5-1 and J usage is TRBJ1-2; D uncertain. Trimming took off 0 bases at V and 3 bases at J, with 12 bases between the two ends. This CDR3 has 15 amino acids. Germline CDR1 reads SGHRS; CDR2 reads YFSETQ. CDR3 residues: CASSLGDGSYYGYTF. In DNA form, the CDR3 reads TGCGCCAGCAGCTTGGGTGACGGCAGCTACTATGGCTACACCTTC.

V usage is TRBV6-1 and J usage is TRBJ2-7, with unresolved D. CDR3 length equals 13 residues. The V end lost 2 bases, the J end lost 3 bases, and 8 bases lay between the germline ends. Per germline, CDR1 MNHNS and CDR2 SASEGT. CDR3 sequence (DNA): TGTGCCAGCAGTGAAAGTCAGAACTACGAGCAGTACTTC. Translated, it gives CASSESQNYEQYF.

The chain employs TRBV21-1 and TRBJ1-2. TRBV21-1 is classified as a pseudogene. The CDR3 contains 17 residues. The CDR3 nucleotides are TGTGCCAGCAGCAAAGGGTTAGGAGGGCAGGGACGGTATGGCTACACCTTC. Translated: CASSKGLGGQGRYGYTF.

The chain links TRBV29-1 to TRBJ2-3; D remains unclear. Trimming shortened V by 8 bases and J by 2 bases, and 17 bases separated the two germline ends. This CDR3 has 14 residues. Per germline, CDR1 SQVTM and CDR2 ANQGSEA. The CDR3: CSTYIQTITDTQYF. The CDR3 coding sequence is TGCAGCACCTACATCCAGACCATCACAGATACGCAGTATTTT.

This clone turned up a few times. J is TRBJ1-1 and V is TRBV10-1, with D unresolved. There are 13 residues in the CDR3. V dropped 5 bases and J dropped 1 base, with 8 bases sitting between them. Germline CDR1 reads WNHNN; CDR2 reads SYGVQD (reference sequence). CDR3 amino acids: CASSSKSNTEAFF. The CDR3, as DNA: TGCGCCAGCAGTAGTAAATCGAACACTGAAGCTTTCTTT.

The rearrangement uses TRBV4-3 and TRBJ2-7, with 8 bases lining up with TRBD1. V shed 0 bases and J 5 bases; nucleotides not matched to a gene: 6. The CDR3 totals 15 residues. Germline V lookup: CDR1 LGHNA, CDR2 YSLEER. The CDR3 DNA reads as TGCGCCAGCAGCCAAGATCTGGACAGGGAGGACGAGCAGTACTTC. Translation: CASSQDLDREDEQYF.

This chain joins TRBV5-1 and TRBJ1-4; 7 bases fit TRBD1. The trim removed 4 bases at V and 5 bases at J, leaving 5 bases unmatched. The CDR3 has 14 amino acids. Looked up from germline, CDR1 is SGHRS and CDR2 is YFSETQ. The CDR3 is CASSPGTANEKLFF. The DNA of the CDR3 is TGCGCCAGCAGCCCAGGGACAGCCAATGAAAAACTGTTTTTT. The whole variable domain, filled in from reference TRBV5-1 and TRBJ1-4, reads KAGVTQTPRYLIKTRGQQVTLSCSPISGHRSVSWYQQTPGQGLQFLFEYFSETQRNKGNFPGRFSGRQFSNSRSEMNVSTLELGDSALYLCASSPGTANEKLFFGSGTQLSVL.

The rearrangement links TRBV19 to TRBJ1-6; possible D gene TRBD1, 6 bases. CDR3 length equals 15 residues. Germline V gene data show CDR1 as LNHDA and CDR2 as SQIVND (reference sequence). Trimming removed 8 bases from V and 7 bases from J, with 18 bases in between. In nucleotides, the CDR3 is TGTGCCAGTTCTACTAGGGGGGGGCGAAATTCACCCCTCCACTTT. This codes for CASSTRGGRNSPLHF.

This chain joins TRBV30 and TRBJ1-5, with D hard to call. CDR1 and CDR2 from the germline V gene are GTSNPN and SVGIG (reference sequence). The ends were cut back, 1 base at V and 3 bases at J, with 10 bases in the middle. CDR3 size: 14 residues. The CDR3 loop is CAWSGSSLNQPQHF. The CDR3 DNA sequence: TGTGCCTGGAGTGGGAGCAGCCTCAATCAGCCCCAGCATTTT.

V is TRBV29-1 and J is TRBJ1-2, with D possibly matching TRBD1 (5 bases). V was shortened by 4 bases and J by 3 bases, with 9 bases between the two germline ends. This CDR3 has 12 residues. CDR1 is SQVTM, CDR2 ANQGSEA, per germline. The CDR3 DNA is TGCAGCGTTGTGGGGCCCCACTATGGCTACACCTTC. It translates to CSVVGPHYGYTF.

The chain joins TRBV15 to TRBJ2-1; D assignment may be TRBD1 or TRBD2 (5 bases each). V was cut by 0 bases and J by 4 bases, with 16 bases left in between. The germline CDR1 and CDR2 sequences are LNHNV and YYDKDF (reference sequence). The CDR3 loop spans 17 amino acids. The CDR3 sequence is CATSRDGQPGGYNEQFF. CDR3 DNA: TGTGCCACCAGCAGAGATGGGCAGCCTGGGGGTTACAATGAGCAGTTCTTC.

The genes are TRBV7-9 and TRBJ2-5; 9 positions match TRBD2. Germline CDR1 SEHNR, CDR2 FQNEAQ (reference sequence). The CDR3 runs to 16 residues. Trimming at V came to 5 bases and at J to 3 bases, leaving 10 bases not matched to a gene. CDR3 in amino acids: CASSLPGGGAEETQYF. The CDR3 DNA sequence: TGTGCCAGCAGCCTACCGGGCGGGGGGGCCGAAGAGACCCAGTACTTC.

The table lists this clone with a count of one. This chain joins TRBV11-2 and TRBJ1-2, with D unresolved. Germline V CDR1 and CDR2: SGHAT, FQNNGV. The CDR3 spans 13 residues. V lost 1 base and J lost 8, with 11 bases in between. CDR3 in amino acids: CASSLGGSVGYTF. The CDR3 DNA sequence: TGTGCCAGCAGCTTAGGCGGCAGCGTGGGCTACACCTTC.

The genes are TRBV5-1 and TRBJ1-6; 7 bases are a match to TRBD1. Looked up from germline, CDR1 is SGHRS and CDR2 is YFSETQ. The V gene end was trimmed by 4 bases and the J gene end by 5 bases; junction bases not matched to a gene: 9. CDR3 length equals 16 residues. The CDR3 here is CASSPSTGWDNSPLHF. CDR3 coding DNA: TGCGCCAGCAGCCCTTCGACAGGGTGGGATAATTCACCCCTCCACTTT. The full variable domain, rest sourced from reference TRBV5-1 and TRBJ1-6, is KAGVTQTPRYLIKTRGQQVTLSCSPISGHRSVSWYQQTPGQGLQFLFEYFSETQRNKGNFPGRFSGRQFSNSRSEMNVSTLELGDSALYLCASSPSTGWDNSPLHFGNGTRLTVT.

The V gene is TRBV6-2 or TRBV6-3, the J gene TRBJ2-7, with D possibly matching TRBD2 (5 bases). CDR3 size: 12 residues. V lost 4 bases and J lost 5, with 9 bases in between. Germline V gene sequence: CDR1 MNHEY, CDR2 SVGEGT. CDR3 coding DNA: TGTGCCAGCAGTTGGGAGAACCACGAGCAGTACTTC. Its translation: CASSWENHEQYF.

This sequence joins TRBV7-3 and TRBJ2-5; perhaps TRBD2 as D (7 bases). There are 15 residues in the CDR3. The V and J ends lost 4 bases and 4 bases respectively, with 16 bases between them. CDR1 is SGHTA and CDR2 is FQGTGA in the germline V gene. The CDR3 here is CASSSGGRTPETQYF. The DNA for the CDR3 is TGTGCCAGCAGCTCGGGGGGCCGGACCCCAGAGACCCAGTACTTC.

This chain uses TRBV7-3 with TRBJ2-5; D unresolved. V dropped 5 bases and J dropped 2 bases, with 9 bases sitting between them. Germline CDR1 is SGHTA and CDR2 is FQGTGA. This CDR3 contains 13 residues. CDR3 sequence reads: CASSPSRQETQYF. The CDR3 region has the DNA TGTGCCAGCAGCCCGTCCAGGCAAGAGACCCAGTACTTC.

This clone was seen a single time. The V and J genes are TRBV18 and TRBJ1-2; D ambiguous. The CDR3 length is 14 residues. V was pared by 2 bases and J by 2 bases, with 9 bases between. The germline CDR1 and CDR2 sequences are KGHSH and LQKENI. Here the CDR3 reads CASSPSQENYGYTF. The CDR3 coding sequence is TGTGCCAGCTCACCAAGTCAGGAAAACTATGGCTACACCTTC.

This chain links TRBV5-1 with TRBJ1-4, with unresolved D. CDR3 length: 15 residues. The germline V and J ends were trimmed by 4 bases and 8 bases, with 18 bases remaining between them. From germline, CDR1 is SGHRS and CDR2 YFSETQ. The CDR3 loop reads CASSPLARFWEKLFF. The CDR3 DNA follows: TGCGCCAGCAGCCCCTTAGCCAGGTTTTGGGAAAAACTGTTTTTT.